The T cell receptor beta chain described here comes from a study of blood T cell repertoires in COVID-19. Looking at the study overall: Samples representing acute and convalescent COVID-19 were sourced from the United States, Italy and Spain. PBMCs, B-cell-depleted T cells, or T cells provided the cDNA or gDNA that made up the material.

Per the original methods: Nucleated cell number was recorded as an estimate derived from reference gene primer amplification. Measured with immunoSEQ multiplex PCR; TCRdb has only the in-frame clones, and not every one. That table gives V, J and clone size, and the DNA gave D and trimming. The sample lists around 65,000 clones, about 81% seen once, with approximately 15% in the top ten. The CDR3 has 15 residues. V gave up 0 bases and J gave up 2 bases, with 10 bases separating them. The germline CDR1 and CDR2 sequences are SGHTA and FQGTGA. The chain links TRBV7-3 to TRBJ2-5; maybe TRBD1 (6 bases). The sequence was collected from a man aged 80 or over with acute or convalescent COVID-19. The sample consisted of peripheral blood. The CDR3 DNA reads TGTGCCAGCAGCTTAACGGGACATCCACAAGAGACCCAGTACTTC. Its protein product is CASSLTGHPQETQYF. Complete variable domain (other parts from reference TRBV7-3 and TRBJ2-5): GAGVSQTPSNKVTEKGKYVELRCDPISGHTALYWYRQSLGQGPEFLIYFQGTGAADDSGLPNDRFFAVRPEGSVSTLKIQRTERGDSAVYLCASSLTGHPQETQYFGPGTRLLVL.